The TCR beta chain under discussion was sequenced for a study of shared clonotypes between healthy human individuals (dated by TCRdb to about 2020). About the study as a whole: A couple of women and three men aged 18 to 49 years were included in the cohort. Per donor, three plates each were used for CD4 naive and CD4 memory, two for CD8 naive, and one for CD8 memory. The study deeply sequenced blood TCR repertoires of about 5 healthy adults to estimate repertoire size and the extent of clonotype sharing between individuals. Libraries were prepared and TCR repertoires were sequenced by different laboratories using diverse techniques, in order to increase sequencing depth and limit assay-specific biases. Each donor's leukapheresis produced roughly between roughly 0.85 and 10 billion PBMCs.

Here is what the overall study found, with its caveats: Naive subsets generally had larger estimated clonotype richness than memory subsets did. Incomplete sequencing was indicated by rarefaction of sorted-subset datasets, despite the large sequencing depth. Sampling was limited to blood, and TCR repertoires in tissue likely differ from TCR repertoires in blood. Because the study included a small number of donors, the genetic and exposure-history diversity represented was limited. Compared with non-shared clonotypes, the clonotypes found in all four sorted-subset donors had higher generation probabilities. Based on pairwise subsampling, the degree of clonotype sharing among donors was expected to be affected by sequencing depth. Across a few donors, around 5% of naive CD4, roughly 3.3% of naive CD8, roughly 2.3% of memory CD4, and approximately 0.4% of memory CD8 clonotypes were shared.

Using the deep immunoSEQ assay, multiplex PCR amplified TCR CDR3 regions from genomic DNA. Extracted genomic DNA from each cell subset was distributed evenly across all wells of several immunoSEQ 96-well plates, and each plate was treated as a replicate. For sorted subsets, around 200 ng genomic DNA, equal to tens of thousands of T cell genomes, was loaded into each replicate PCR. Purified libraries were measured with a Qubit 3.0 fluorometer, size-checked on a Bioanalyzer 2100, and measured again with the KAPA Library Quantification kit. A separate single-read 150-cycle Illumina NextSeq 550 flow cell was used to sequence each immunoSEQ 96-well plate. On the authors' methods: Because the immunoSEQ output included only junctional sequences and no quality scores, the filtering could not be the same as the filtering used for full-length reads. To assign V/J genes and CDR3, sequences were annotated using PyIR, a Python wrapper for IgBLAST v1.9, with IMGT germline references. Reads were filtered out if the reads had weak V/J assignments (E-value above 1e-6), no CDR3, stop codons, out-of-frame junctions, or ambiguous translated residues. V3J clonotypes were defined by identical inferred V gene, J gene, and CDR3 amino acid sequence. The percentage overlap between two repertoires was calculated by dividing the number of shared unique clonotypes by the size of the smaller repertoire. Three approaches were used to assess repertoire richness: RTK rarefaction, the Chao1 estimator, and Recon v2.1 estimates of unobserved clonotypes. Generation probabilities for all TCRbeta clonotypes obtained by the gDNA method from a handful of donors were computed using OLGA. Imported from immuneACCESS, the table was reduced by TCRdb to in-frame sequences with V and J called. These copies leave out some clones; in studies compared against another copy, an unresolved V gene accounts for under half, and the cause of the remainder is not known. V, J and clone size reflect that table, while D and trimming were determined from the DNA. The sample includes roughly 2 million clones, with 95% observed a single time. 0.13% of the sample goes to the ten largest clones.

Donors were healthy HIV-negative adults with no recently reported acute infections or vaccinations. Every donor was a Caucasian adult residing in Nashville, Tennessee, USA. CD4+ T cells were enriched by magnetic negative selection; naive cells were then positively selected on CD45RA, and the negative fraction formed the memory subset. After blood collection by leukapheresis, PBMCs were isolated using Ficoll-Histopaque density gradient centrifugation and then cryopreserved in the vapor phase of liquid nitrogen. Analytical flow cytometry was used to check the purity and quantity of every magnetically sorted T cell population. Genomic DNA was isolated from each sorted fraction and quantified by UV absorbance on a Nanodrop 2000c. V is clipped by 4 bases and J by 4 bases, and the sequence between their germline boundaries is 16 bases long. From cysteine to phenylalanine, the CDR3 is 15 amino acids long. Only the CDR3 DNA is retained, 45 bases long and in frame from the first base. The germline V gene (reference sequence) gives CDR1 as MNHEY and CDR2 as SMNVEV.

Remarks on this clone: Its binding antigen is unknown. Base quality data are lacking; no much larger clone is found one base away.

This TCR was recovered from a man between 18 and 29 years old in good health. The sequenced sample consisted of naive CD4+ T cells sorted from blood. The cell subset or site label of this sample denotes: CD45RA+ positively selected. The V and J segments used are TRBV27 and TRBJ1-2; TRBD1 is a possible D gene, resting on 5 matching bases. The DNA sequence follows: TGTGCCAGCAGTTATGCCTACGGGGGAATCTATGGCTACACCTTC. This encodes CASSYAYGGIYGYTF.